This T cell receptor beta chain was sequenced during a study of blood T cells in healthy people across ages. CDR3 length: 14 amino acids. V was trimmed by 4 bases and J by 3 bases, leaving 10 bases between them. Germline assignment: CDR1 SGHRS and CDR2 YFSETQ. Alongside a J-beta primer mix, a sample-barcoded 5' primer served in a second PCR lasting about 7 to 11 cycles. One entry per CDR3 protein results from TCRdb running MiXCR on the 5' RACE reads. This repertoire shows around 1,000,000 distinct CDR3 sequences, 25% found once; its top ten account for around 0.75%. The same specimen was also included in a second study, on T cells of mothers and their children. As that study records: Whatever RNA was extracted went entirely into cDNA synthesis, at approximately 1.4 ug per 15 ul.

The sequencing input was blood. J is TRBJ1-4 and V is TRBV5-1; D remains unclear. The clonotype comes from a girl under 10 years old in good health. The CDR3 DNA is TGCGCCAGCAGCGGAGGGAGCGCTAATGAAAAACTGTTTTTT. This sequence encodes CASSGGSANEKLFF. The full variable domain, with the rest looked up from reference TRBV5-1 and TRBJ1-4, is KAGVTQTPRYLIKTRGQQVTLSCSPISGHRSVSWYQQTPGQGLQFLFEYFSETQRNKGNFPGRFSGRQFSNSRSEMNVSTLELGDSALYLCASSGGSANEKLFFGSGTQLSVL.